A selection of T cell receptor beta chains follows, all from one sample in a study of neoadjuvant anti-PD-1 for oral cavity cancer. Libraries were prepared by immunoSEQ multiplex PCR; TCRdb keeps only in-frame clonotypes and omits some of them. The sample has about 14,000 clones, 60% to 80% seen once. The source was PBMCs, collected after nivolumab (anti-PD-1) treatment. These receptors came from a person aged 35-79 years with oral cavity squamous cell carcinoma. Each CDR3 is given without its conserved first and last residue. D genes are given only for firm matches. A clone size is listed for some rows: how often the clone was seen (once, few, many), or a class if it is expanded.

V gene: TRBV7-2; J gene: TRBJ2-7; clone size: once; D gene: .; CDR3 protein: ASSTWQGSYEQY
V gene: TRBV9; J gene: TRBJ1-1; clone size: few; D gene: .; CDR3 protein: ASSVAAGPGEAF
V gene: TRBV19; J gene: TRBJ2-3; clone size: .; D gene: TRBD1; CDR3 protein: ASSGNRDRETDTQY
V gene: TRBV6-1; J gene: TRBJ2-5; clone size: .; D gene: .; CDR3 protein: ASSEASYGVETQY
V gene: TRBV6-1; J gene: TRBJ1-5; clone size: .; D gene: TRBD1; CDR3 protein: ASSDTDRVQH
V gene: TRBV6-5; J gene: TRBJ2-1; clone size: .; D gene: TRBD2; CDR3 protein: ASSSDLAGGINEQF
V gene: TRBV4-1; J gene: TRBJ1-5; clone size: few; D gene: .; CDR3 protein: ASSARGSGVNQPQH
V gene: TRBV4-1; J gene: TRBJ1-1; clone size: once; D gene: .; CDR3 protein: ASSQVAGKAF
V gene: TRBV10-3; J gene: TRBJ1-5; clone size: .; D gene: .; CDR3 protein: ATSGSSNQPQH
V gene: TRBV4-1; J gene: TRBJ2-5; clone size: .; D gene: .; CDR3 protein: ASSPLAVKPQETQY